This is a list of T cell receptor beta chains from one sample in a study of PD-L1 blockade in urothelial cancer. The table came from immunoSEQ multiplex PCR; TCRdb's copy has only in-frame clones and leaves some out. The data contain tens of thousands of clones, roughly 84% of them seen just once; the ten biggest clones take up around a tenth. Sequenced material: PBMCs, taken around atezolizumab (anti-PD-L1) treatment. The receptors originated from a woman in her 70s with urothelial cancer. The CDR3 runs from the conserved cysteine through the conserved F or W. Fields, in order: V gene, clone size, J gene, D gene, CDR3 DNA, CDR3 protein. The D gene is left open where the match is weak. Expanded clones are given a class, and other clones once, few, many or no size at all.

V gene: TRBV4-1
clone size: NA
J gene: TRBJ1-1
D gene: NA
CDR3 DNA: TGCGCCAGCAGCGAAGACCCCGGGGCGGGGACTGAAGCTTTCTTT
CDR3 protein: CASSEDPGAGTEAFF

V gene: TRBV19
clone size: once
J gene: TRBJ2-5
D gene: TRBD2
CDR3 DNA: TGTGCCAGTAGTATAGTGATCGGACTAGCGGTCCAAGAGACCCAGTACTTC
CDR3 protein: CASSIVIGLAVQETQYF

V gene: TRBV28
clone size: NA
J gene: TRBJ2-4
D gene: NA
CDR3 DNA: TGTGCCAGCAGTGGGCCACCACAAAACATTCAGTACTTC
CDR3 protein: CASSGPPQNIQYF

V gene: TRBV6-6
clone size: NA
J gene: TRBJ1-1
D gene: NA
CDR3 DNA: TGTGCCAGCAGTTGGTCGGAGGTGAACACTGAAGCTTTCTTT
CDR3 protein: CASSWSEVNTEAFF

V gene: TRBV5-1
clone size: few
J gene: TRBJ2-7
D gene: NA
CDR3 DNA: TGCGCCAGCAGCTTGGACGGGAGCTCCTACGAGCAGTACTTC
CDR3 protein: CASSLDGSSYEQYF

V gene: TRBV7-8
clone size: NA
J gene: TRBJ1-2
D gene: NA
CDR3 DNA: TGTGCCAGCAGCTTAGGCAGGGACTATGGCTACACCTTC
CDR3 protein: CASSLGRDYGYTF

V gene: TRBV6-1
clone size: few
J gene: TRBJ1-4
D gene: NA
CDR3 DNA: TGTGCCAGCAGTGTGGGTAGGGCGGGTGAAAAACTGTTTTTT
CDR3 protein: CASSVGRAGEKLFF

V gene: TRBV5-1
clone size: NA
J gene: TRBJ1-1
D gene: TRBD1
CDR3 DNA: TGCGCCAGCAGCTTCCAGGGGGAGAACACTGAAGCTTTCTTT
CDR3 protein: CASSFQGENTEAFF

V gene: TRBV4-2
clone size: NA
J gene: TRBJ1-4
D gene: TRBD1
CDR3 DNA: TGTGCCAGCAGCCCTCGACAGGGACGGGATGAAAAACTGTTTTTT
CDR3 protein: CASSPRQGRDEKLFF

V gene: TRBV10-2
clone size: NA
J gene: TRBJ2-7
D gene: TRBD2
CDR3 DNA: TGCGCCAGCTTACTAGCGGGGGGGTACGAGCAGTACTTC
CDR3 protein: CASLLAGGYEQYF

V gene: TRBV6-1
clone size: NA
J gene: TRBJ2-7
D gene: NA
CDR3 DNA: TGTGCCAGCAGTGAAGACCCGGCCGAGATGAGGGAGCAGTACTTC
CDR3 protein: CASSEDPAEMREQYF

V gene: TRBV7-9
clone size: NA
J gene: TRBJ2-5
D gene: TRBD1
CDR3 DNA: TGTGCCAGCAGCTTAGGACTACAGGGGGTTGGCCAAGAGACCCAGTACTTC
CDR3 protein: CASSLGLQGVGQETQYF

V gene: TRBV19
clone size: NA
J gene: TRBJ1-4
D gene: NA
CDR3 DNA: TGTGCCAGTAGTTCACTCGCAGGGGTTGAAAAACTGTTTTTT
CDR3 protein: CASSSLAGVEKLFF

V gene: TRBV6-5
clone size: NA
J gene: TRBJ1-2
D gene: NA
CDR3 DNA: TGTGCCAGCAGTTACTCGGGATCAGGGTCGGCTGGCTACACCTTC
CDR3 protein: CASSYSGSGSAGYTF

V gene: TRBV6-6
clone size: NA
J gene: TRBJ2-3
D gene: NA
CDR3 DNA: TGTGCCAGCAGTTACTCGGGCAGAGATACGCAGTATTTT
CDR3 protein: CASSYSGRDTQYF

V gene: TRBV5-1
clone size: NA
J gene: TRBJ1-2
D gene: NA
CDR3 DNA: TGCGCCAGCAGCTTGGAAGGACAGTTCTATGGCTACACCTTC
CDR3 protein: CASSLEGQFYGYTF

V gene: TRBV7-9
clone size: NA
J gene: TRBJ1-1
D gene: NA
CDR3 DNA: TGTGCCAGCAGCTTCCTACAGGGACCCACTGAAGCTTTCTTT
CDR3 protein: CASSFLQGPTEAFF

V gene: TRBV2
clone size: NA
J gene: TRBJ2-7
D gene: NA
CDR3 DNA: TGTGCCAGCAGTACTACAGGGTACGAGCAGTACTTC
CDR3 protein: CASSTTGYEQYF

V gene: TRBV2
clone size: NA
J gene: TRBJ2-5
D gene: TRBD2
CDR3 DNA: TGTGCCAGCACCCGGGAAACTAGCGGACAAGAGACCCAGTACTTC
CDR3 protein: CASTRETSGQETQYF

V gene: TRBV4-1
clone size: NA
J gene: TRBJ2-5
D gene: TRBD2
CDR3 DNA: TGCGCCAGCAGCCCCAGGACTAGCGGGAGCACAGAGACCCAGTACTTC
CDR3 protein: CASSPRTSGSTETQYF

V gene: TRBV15
clone size: NA
J gene: TRBJ2-1
D gene: NA
CDR3 DNA: TGTGCCACCAGCAGGAGTAGGAGTGAGCAGTTCTTC
CDR3 protein: CATSRSRSEQFF